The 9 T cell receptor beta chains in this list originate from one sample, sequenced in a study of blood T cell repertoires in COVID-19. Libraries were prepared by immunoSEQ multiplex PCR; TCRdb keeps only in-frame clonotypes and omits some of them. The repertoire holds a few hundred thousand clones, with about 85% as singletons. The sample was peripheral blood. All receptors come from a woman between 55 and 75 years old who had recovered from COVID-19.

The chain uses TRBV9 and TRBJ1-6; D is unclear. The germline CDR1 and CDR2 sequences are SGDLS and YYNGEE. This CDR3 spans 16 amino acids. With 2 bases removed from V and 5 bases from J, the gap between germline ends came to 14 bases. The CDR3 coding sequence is TGTGCCAGCAGCGTCGACGGCGGAGGGAATAATTCACCCCTCCACTTT. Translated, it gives CASSVDGGGNNSPLHF.

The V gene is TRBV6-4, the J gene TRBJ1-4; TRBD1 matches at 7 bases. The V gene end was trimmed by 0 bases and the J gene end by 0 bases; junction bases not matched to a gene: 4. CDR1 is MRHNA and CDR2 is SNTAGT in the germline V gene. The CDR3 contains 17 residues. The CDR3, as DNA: TGTGCCAGCAGTGACTCCGACAGGGCTTCAACTAATGAAAAACTGTTTTTT. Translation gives CASSDSDRASTNEKLFF.

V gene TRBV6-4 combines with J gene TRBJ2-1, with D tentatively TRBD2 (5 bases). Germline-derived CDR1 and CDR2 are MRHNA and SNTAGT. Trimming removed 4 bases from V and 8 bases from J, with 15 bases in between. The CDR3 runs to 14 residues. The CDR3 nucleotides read TGTGCCAGCAGTGGCATTCCCGGGGTGTATGAGCAGTTCTTC. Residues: CASSGIPGVYEQFF.

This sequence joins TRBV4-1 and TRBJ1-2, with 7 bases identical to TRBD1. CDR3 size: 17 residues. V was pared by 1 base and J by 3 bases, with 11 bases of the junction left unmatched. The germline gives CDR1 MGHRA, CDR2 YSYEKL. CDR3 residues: CASSQVFSTGKDYGYTF. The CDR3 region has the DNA TGCGCCAGCAGCCAAGTTTTCTCGACAGGGAAGGACTATGGCTACACCTTC.

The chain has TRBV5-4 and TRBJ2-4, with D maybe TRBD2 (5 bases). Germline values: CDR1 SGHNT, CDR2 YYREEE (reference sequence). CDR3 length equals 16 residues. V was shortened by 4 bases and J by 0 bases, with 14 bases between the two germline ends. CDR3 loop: CASSQTYGLAKNIQYF. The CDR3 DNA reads TGTGCCAGCAGCCAAACCTACGGACTAGCCAAAAACATTCAGTACTTC.

CDR3 in DNA: TGTGCCAGCAGCTTAACGACAGCTAGCACAGATACGCAGTATTTT. Protein sequence: CASSLTTASTDTQYF. The chain combines TRBV7-3 with TRBJ2-3; the D gene is possibly TRBD1 (5 bases). Between the trimmed V and J ends, which lost 0 bases and 0 bases, there was a span of 7 bases. The CDR3 is 15 amino acids. In germline, CDR1 is SGHTA, CDR2 FQGTGA.

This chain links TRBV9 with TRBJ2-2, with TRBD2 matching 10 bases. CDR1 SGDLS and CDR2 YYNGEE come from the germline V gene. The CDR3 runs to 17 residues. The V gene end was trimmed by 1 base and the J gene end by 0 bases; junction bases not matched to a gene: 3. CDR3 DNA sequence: TGTGCCAGCAGCGTATCAGCGGGGGGGACGAACACCGGGGAGCTGTTTTTT. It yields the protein CASSVSAGGTNTGELFF.

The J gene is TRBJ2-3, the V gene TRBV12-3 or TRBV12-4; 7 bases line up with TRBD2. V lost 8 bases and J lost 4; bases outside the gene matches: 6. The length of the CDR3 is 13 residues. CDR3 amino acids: CASLPAGADTQYF. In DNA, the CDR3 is TGTGCCAGCCTGCCGGCGGGGGCAGATACGCAGTATTTT.

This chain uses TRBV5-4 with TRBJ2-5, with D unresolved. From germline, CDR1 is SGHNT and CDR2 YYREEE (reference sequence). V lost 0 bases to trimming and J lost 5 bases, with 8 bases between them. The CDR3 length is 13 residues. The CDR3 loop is CASSLGRVETQYF. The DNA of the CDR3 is TGTGCCAGCAGCTTGGGCCGGGTGGAGACCCAGTACTTC.